This TCR beta chain was identified during a study of blood T cell repertoires in COVID-19. Study summary: Samples taken during acute and convalescent COVID-19 were collected in the United States, Italy and Spain. Sources were T cells, B-cell-depleted T cells, or PBMCs; the material itself was cDNA or gDNA.

Original processing methods: Amplifying reference gene primers gave estimates of nucleated cell counts. This table comes from immunoSEQ multiplex PCR, and its TCRdb copy is limited to in-frame clones, with some not included. For V, J and clone size, that table is used; D and trimming come from the DNA. In the table there are roughly 140,000 clones, roughly 84% of which are singletons. CDR1 and CDR2 from the germline V gene are LNHDA and SQIVND (reference sequence). Trimming took 4 bases from V and 2 from J; bases not matched to a gene: 6. This CDR3 region has 15 residues. Sequenced material: peripheral blood. The TCR comes from a woman aged 45-60 years with acute or convalescent COVID-19. V usage is TRBV19 and J usage is TRBJ2-7; 9 nucleotides align to TRBD2. CDR3 loop: CASSTPGLATYEQYF. The CDR3 DNA reads TGTGCCAGTAGTACGCCCGGACTAGCGACCTACGAGCAGTACTTC.